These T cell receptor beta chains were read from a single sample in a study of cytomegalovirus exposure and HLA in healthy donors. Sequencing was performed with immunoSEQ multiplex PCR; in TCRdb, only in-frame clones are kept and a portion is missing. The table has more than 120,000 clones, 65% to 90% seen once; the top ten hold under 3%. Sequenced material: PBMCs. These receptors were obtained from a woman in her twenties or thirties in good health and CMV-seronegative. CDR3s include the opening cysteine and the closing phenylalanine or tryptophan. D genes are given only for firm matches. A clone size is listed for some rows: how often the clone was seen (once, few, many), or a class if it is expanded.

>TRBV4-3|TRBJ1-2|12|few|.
CASSQDSYGYTF
TGCGCCAGCAGCCAAGACAGTTATGGCTACACCTTC
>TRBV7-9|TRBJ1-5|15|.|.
CASSGGDLLNQPQHF
TGTGCCAGCAGCGGGGGGGACCTACTCAATCAGCCCCAGCATTTT
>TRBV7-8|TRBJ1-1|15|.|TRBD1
CASSPYRGRNTEAFF
TGTGCCAGCAGCCCATACAGGGGGAGGAACACTGAAGCTTTCTTT
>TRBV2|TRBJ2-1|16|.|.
CAIFGLPQESYNEQFF
TGTGCCATCTTTGGACTTCCTCAGGAAAGCTACAATGAGCAGTTCTTC
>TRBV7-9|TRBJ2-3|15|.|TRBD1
CASSPGTGIADTQYF
TGTGCCAGCAGCCCCGGGACAGGGATCGCAGATACGCAGTATTTT
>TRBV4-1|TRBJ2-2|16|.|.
CASSQDVQLGTGELFF
TGCGCCAGCAGCCAAGATGTCCAGCTAGGCACCGGGGAGCTGTTTTTT
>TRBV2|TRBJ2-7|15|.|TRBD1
CASSVRDRGLYEQYF
TGTGCCAGCAGTGTACGGGACAGGGGCCTATACGAGCAGTACTTC
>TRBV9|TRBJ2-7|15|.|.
CASSAGGGQGDEQYF
TGTGCCAGCAGCGCGGGGGGGGGACAGGGCGACGAGCAGTACTTC
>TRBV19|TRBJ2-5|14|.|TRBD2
CASSATSGQETQYF
TGTGCCAGTAGTGCCACTAGCGGCCAAGAGACCCAGTACTTC
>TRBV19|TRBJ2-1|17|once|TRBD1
CASSIFHGQGSWNEQFF
TGTGCCAGTAGTATCTTCCACGGACAGGGGTCCTGGAATGAGCAGTTCTTC
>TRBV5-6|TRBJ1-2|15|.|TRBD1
CASSAGTGGGNGYTF
TGTGCCAGCAGCGCCGGGACAGGGGGCGGGAATGGCTACACCTTC
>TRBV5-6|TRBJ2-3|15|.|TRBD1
CASSLTGGITDTQYF
TGTGCCAGCAGCTTGACAGGGGGCATCACAGATACGCAGTATTTT
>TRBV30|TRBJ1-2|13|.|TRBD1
CASTTGGAYGYTF
TGTGCCTCGACGACAGGGGGCGCGTATGGCTACACCTTC
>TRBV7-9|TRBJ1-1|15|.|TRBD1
CASSSLQGAGIEAFF
TGTGCCAGCAGCTCTCTACAGGGGGCGGGCATTGAAGCTTTCTTT
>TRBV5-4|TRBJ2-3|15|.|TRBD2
CASSSTGLAADTQYF
TGTGCCAGCAGTTCTACGGGACTAGCGGCTGATACGCAGTATTTT
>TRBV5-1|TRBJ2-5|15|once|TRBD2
CASAQALASRTEQYF
TGCGCCAGCGCGCAAGCACTAGCGAGTAGGACGGAGCAGTACTTC
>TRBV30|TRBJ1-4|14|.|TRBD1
CAWSTGQGLEKLFF
TGTGCCTGGAGTACGGGACAGGGACTTGAAAAACTGTTTTTT
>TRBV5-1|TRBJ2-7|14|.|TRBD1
CASSFYRGSYEQYF
TGCGCCAGCAGCTTCTACAGGGGTTCCTACGAGCAGTACTTC
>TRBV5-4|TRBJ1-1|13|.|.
CARQWWAALKAFF
TGTGCCCGCCAATGGTGGGCAGCACTGAAAGCTTTCTTT
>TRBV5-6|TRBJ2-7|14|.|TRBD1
CASSTLDRAHEQYF
TGTGCCAGCAGTACATTGGACAGGGCCCACGAGCAGTACTTC
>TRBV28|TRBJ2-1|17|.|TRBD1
CASSSPPGTGEDNEQFF
TGTGCCAGCAGTTCCCCCCCCGGGACAGGGGAAGACAATGAGCAGTTCTTC
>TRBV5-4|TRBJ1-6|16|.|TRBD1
CASRHFRDRAYSPLHF
TGTGCCAGCAGGCATTTCCGGGACAGGGCCTATTCACCCCTCCACTTT
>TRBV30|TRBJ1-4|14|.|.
CAWSQPAGGEKLFF
TGTGCCTGGAGTCAACCGGCGGGGGGTGAAAAACTGTTTTTT
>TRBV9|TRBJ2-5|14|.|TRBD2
CASSSGLAQETQYF
TGTGCCAGCAGCTCCGGACTAGCGCAAGAGACCCAGTACTTC
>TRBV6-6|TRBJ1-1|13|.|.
CASSAPGNTEAFF
TGTGCCAGCAGTGCTCCGGGGAACACTGAAGCTTTCTTT
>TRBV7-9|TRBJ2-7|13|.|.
CASSYGAASEQYF
TGTGCCAGCAGCTATGGGGCAGCCTCCGAGCAGTACTTC
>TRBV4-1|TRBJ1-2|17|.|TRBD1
CASSPGTGGATMNGYTF
TGCGCCAGCAGCCCCGGGACAGGGGGGGCGACTATGAATGGCTACACCTTC
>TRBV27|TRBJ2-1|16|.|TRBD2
CASSWGGWDAYNEQFF
TGTGCCAGCAGTTGGGGAGGGTGGGACGCATACAATGAGCAGTTCTTC
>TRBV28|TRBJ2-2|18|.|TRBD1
CASSPSGWDRVPAGELFF
TGTGCCAGCAGTCCCAGCGGCTGGGACAGGGTACCCGCCGGGGAGCTGTTTTTT
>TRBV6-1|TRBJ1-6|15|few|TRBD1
CASSGWGQYNSPLHF
TGTGCCAGCAGTGGATGGGGACAGTATAATTCACCCCTCCACTTT
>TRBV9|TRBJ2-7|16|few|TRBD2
CASSLSGRASTGEQYF
TGTGCCAGCAGTCTTAGCGGGAGGGCCAGTACTGGCGAGCAGTACTTC
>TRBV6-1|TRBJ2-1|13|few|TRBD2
CASSHRGDNEQFF
TGTGCCAGCAGCCACCGGGGGGACAATGAGCAGTTCTTC
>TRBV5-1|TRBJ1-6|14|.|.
CASSPDSYNSPLHF
TGCGCCAGCAGCCCGGACAGTTATAATTCACCCCTCCACTTT
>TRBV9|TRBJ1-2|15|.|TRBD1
CASSFSGTGGDGYTF
TGTGCCAGCAGCTTTTCCGGGACAGGGGGCGATGGCTACACCTTC
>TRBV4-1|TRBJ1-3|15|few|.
CASSQDNRAGNTIYF
TGCGCCAGCAGCCAAGATAACAGGGCTGGAAACACCATATATTTT
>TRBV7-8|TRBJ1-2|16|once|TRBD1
CASSQRSGQGGYGYTF
TGTGCCAGCAGCCAAAGATCTGGACAGGGCGGCTATGGCTACACCTTC
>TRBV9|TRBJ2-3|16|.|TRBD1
CASSVGTGGMVDTQYF
TGTGCCAGCAGCGTAGGGACAGGGGGTATGGTAGATACGCAGTATTTT
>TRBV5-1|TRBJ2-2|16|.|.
CASSLTGVANTGELFF
TGCGCCAGCAGCCTGACGGGGGTCGCGAACACCGGGGAGCTGTTTTTT
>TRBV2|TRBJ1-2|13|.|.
CASSPPLSYGYTF
TGTGCCAGCAGCCCCCCACTATCCTATGGCTACACCTTC
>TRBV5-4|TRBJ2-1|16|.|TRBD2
CASSPNSGGSYNEQFF
TGTGCCAGCAGCCCTAACAGCGGGGGCTCCTACAATGAGCAGTTCTTC
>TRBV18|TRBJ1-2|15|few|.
CASSPGGTRQSGYTF
TGTGCCAGCTCACCAGGGGGGACGCGACAAAGTGGCTACACCTTC
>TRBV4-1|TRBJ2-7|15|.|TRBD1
CASSLGDRGLYEQYF
TGCGCCAGCAGCCTAGGGGACAGGGGGCTGTACGAGCAGTACTTC
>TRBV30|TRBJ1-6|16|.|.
CAWSEKVGGLDSPLHF
TGTGCCTGGAGTGAAAAAGTGGGAGGACTCGACTCTCCCCTCCACTTT
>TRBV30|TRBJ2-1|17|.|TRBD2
CAWSESLAGGLNNEQFF
TGTGCCTGGAGTGAATCACTAGCGGGAGGGCTCAACAATGAGCAGTTCTTC
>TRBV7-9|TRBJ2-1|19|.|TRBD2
CASSSTSWKTSGSYNEQFF
TGTGCCAGCAGCTCCACTAGTTGGAAGACTAGCGGGAGCTACAATGAGCAGTTCTTC
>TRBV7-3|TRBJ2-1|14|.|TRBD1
CASSLTTGGNEQFF
TGTGCCAGCAGCTTAACTACAGGGGGCAATGAGCAGTTCTTC
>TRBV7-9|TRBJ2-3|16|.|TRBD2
CASSPRTSGWTDTQYF
TGTGCCAGCAGCCCTAGGACTAGCGGTTGGACAGATACGCAGTATTTT
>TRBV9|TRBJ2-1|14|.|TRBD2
CASSASGMNDEQFF
TGTGCCAGCAGCGCTAGCGGGATGAACGATGAGCAGTTCTTC
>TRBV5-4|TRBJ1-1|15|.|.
CASSLPGSLSTEAFF
TGTGCCAGCAGCTTGCCAGGATCCCTCAGCACTGAAGCTTTCTTT
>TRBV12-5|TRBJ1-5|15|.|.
CASGFFRQGVQPQHF
TGTGCTAGTGGTTTTTTTCGCCAGGGTGTACAGCCCCAGCATTTT
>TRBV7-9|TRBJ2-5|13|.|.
CASSGDIQETQYF
TGTGCCAGCAGCGGGGACATTCAAGAGACCCAGTACTTC
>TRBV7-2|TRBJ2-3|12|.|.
CASGGAFDTQYF
TGTGCCAGCGGGGGGGCTTTTGATACGCAGTATTTT